What follows are 29 T cell receptor beta chains derived from one specimen sequenced in a study of cytomegalovirus exposure and HLA in healthy donors. 60 Vbeta and 13 Jbeta primers were used in PCR. Method: immunoSEQ multiplex PCR; TCRdb's copy keeps in-frame clones and lacks some. The sample shows under 200,000 clones, roughly two thirds of them seen only once. The sample comprised PBMCs. The source of these receptors is a woman aged 18 to 35 in good health and CMV-seropositive.

The CDR3 region is CASSSSLAGGDEQYF. The CDR3 coding sequence is TGTGCCAGCAGCTCATCTTTAGCGGGTGGGGACGAGCAGTACTTC. The rearrangement links TRBV7-2 to TRBJ2-7, with TRBD2 matching 7 bases. This CDR3 comprises 15 residues. V was pared by 4 bases and J by 5 bases, with 11 bases of the junction left unmatched. Looked up from germline, CDR1 is SGHTA and CDR2 is FQGNSA. The full variable domain, with the rest looked up from reference TRBV7-2 and TRBJ2-7, is GAGVSQSPSNKVTEKGKDVELRCDPISGHTALYWYRQSLGQGLEFLIYFQGNSAPDKSGLPSDRFSAERTGGSVSTLTIQRTQQEDSAVYLCASSSSLAGGDEQYFGPGTRLTVT.

This clone was counted a few times. The rearrangement links TRBV30 to TRBJ1-3, with D possibly matching TRBD1 (6 bases). The CDR3 spans 14 residues. V lost 0 bases and J lost 0, with 6 bases in between. Per the germline V gene, CDR1 is GTSNPN and CDR2 is SVGIG (reference sequence). The CDR3, as DNA: TGTGCCTGGAGTGTAGGGGGCTCTGGAAACACCATATATTTT. Translating gives CAWSVGGSGNTIYF.

The rearrangement joins TRBV15 to TRBJ1-3; D is possibly TRBD1 (6 bases). This CDR3 comprises 15 residues. V lost 0 bases and J 2 bases, leaving 8 bases between the germline ends. The V gene's germline CDR1 is LNHNV and CDR2 YYDKDF (reference sequence). The CDR3 DNA follows: TGTGCCACCAGCAGAGACAGGGGCACTGGAAACACCATATATTTT. This sequence encodes CATSRDRGTGNTIYF.

The chain recombines TRBV9 with TRBJ1-1, with a weak D call TRBD1 (6 bases). CDR1 and CDR2 from the germline V gene are SGDLS and YYNGEE. This CDR3 comprises 13 residues. Trimming removed 3 bases at V and 5 bases at J, with 11 bases between. The CDR3 DNA reads as TGTGCCAGCAGCGCAGGGGATGTTACTGAAGCTTTCTTT. Its translation: CASSAGDVTEAFF.

The rearrangement links TRBV19 to TRBJ2-5, with 11 nucleotides matching TRBD2. The J call may be in error: the DNA end matches TRBJ2-7 better. Germline V lookup: CDR1 LNHDA, CDR2 SQIVND (reference sequence). The CDR3 length is 13 residues. CDR3 sequence reads: CATSGLAAYEQYF. CDR3 bases: TGTGCCACCTCGGGACTAGCGGCGTACGAGCAGTACTTC.

The genes are TRBV2 and TRBJ1-1; D perhaps matches TRBD1 (6 bases). V dropped 7 bases and J dropped 4 bases, with 16 bases sitting between them. CDR1 SNHLY and CDR2 FYNNEI come from the germline V gene. The CDR3 sequence is 14 residues long. The CDR3 nucleotides read TGTGCCAGCACCCCTACAGGGATTCGCACTGAAGCTTTCTTT. It codes for CASTPTGIRTEAFF.

V and J are TRBV5-1 and TRBJ1-4, with D hard to call. CDR1 and CDR2 (germline): SGHRS, YFSETQ. The CDR3 has 16 residues. V lost 2 bases and J lost 4, with 15 bases in between. The CDR3 DNA reads TGCGCCAGCAGCTTATTCCCAGTCCCGTATAATGAAAAACTGTTTTTT. This translates into CASSLFPVPYNEKLFF. The full variable domain, its missing parts supplied by reference TRBV5-1 and TRBJ1-4, is KAGVTQTPRYLIKTRGQQVTLSCSPISGHRSVSWYQQTPGQGLQFLFEYFSETQRNKGNFPGRFSGRQFSNSRSEMNVSTLELGDSALYLCASSLFPVPYNEKLFFGSGTQLSVL.

The rearrangement joins TRBV27 to TRBJ1-6, with unresolved D. CDR1 is MNHEY, CDR2 SMNVEV, per germline (reference sequence). V lost 3 bases, J lost 3 bases, and 3 bases lay in between. The CDR3 spans 13 residues. CDR3 loop: CASSFVYNSPLHF. The CDR3 DNA is TGTGCCAGCAGTTTCGTCTATAATTCACCCCTCCACTTT.

V gene TRBV7-9 combines with J gene TRBJ1-5; D is ambiguous. This CDR3 has 17 residues. V gave up 5 bases and J gave up 0 bases, with 17 bases separating them. Germline V lookup: CDR1 SEHNR, CDR2 FQNEAQ (reference sequence). The CDR3 protein is CASSRSKPLDSNQPQHF. The CDR3 bases are TGTGCCAGCAGCCGAAGTAAACCCCTAGATAGCAATCAGCCCCAGCATTTT.

V usage is TRBV28 and J usage is TRBJ1-5, with a weak D call TRBD1 (6 bases). The V end lost 4 bases, the J end lost 1 base, and 26 bases lay between the germline ends. Germline-derived CDR1 and CDR2 are MDHEN and SYDVKM. This CDR3 has 20 residues. CDR3 in amino acids: CASSSPSISDRKRSNQPQHF. CDR3 sequence (DNA): TGTGCCAGCAGTTCCCCCTCGATTTCGGACAGAAAAAGGAGCAATCAGCCCCAGCATTTT.

The table lists this clone with a count of one. The chain links TRBV27 to TRBJ2-2; TRBD2 is a possible D gene (5 bases). Trimming stripped 5 bases from V and 6 bases from J, with 19 bases between. Germline CDR1 reads MNHEY; CDR2 reads SMNVEV (reference sequence). The length of the CDR3 is 16 residues. For the CDR3, the DNA is TGTGCCAGCAGTCCTAGGATTACCGGCGGGTCCGGGGAGCTGTTTTTT. It is translated as CASSPRITGGSGELFF.

This clone was detected only a few times. This chain links TRBV4-1 with TRBJ2-2; possible D gene TRBD2, 7 bases. Trimming removed 4 bases from V and 2 bases from J, with 14 bases in between. The CDR3 extends over 16 amino acids. Germline V gene sequence: CDR1 MGHRA, CDR2 YSYEKL. This CDR3 is CASSLNGGLNTGELFF. CDR3 bases: TGCGCCAGCAGCCTTAACGGGGGGCTAAACACCGGGGAGCTGTTTTTT.

In this sample, this clone turned up a few times. The chain uses TRBV12-5 and TRBJ2-1; 8 bases fit TRBD2. Trimming at V came to 1 base and at J to 7 bases, leaving 15 bases not matched to a gene. CDR1 is LGHNT and CDR2 is FRNRAP in the germline V gene. This CDR3 region has 18 residues. The CDR3 DNA reads as TGTGCTAGTGGTTTGGCCCCCCTACTAGCGGTCCCAAGGAATGAGCAGTTCTTC. Translation gives CASGLAPLLAVPRNEQFF.

The chain combines TRBV28 with TRBJ1-1; D call uncertain. CDR1 and CDR2 from the germline V gene are MDHEN and SYDVKM. Trimming took off 3 bases at V and 7 bases at J, with 15 bases between the two ends. The CDR3 is 14 residues long. CDR3 amino acids: CASSFGTTIFEAFF. CDR3 sequence (DNA): TGTGCCAGCAGTTTCGGTACTACTATATTTGAAGCTTTCTTT. The full variable domain, with the rest looked up from reference TRBV28 and TRBJ1-1, is DVKVTQSSRYLVKRTGEKVFLECVQDMDHENMFWYRQDPGLGLRLIYFSYDVKMKEKGDIPEGYSVSREKKERFSLILESASTNQTSMYLCASSFGTTIFEAFFGQGTRLTVV.

The V call is TRBV6-1, the J call TRBJ1-1; possible D gene TRBD1, 5 bases. V was shortened by 7 bases and J by 4 bases, with 13 bases between the two germline ends. The CDR3 length is 13 residues. The germline V gene has CDR1 MNHNS and CDR2 SASEGT. CDR3 protein: CASISRQFTEAFF. CDR3 coding DNA: TGTGCCAGCATTTCTAGACAGTTCACTGAAGCTTTCTTT.

This sequence joins TRBV19 and TRBJ1-2; D unresolved. Trimming stripped 3 bases from V and 8 bases from J, with 7 bases between. The V gene's germline CDR1 is LNHDA and CDR2 SQIVND (reference sequence). CDR3 size: 11 residues. The CDR3 region is CASSMGPGYTF. DNA for the CDR3: TGTGCCAGTAGTATGGGCCCCGGCTACACCTTC.

This sequence joins TRBV5-1 and TRBJ1-4; D remains unclear. There are 14 residues in the CDR3. The germline V gene encodes CDR1 SGHRS and CDR2 YFSETQ. Trimming left V 1 base short and J 0 bases short, with 4 bases between. CDR3 sequence (DNA): TGCGCCAGCAGCTTGCTGTCAACTAATGAAAAACTGTTTTTT. Protein sequence: CASSLLSTNEKLFF.

This chain connects TRBV5-1 to TRBJ1-1, with 7 bases fitting TRBD1. Germline loops: CDR1 SGHRS, CDR2 YFSETQ. CDR3 length: 15 amino acids. V gave up 4 bases and J gave up 7 bases; unmatched junction bases: 13. The CDR3 nucleotides are TGCGCCAGCAGCGGGACAGTAGGGGGGTACGGTGAAGCTTTCTTT. Translated, it gives CASSGTVGGYGEAFF.

This CDR3 is CASSPPEGRDTGELFF. CDR3 nucleotide sequence: TGTGCCAGCTCACCACCGGAGGGGAGGGACACCGGGGAGCTGTTTTTT. The rearrangement links TRBV18 to TRBJ2-2, with 7 bases lining up with TRBD2. V shed 0 bases, J shed 3 bases, and the junction held 4 bases outside the gene matches. Germline CDR1 is KGHSH and CDR2 is LQKENI. The CDR3 length is 16 residues.

The chain carries TRBV7-9 and TRBJ2-7, with TRBD1 matching 10 bases. V shed 5 bases, J shed 4 bases, and the junction held 8 bases outside the gene matches. Per the germline V gene, CDR1 is SEHNR and CDR2 is FQNEAQ (reference sequence). This CDR3 contains 15 residues. CDR3 protein: CASSLRDRGNYEQYF. The CDR3 coding sequence is TGTGCCAGCAGCCTCCGGGACAGGGGTAATTACGAGCAGTACTTC.

The gene calls are TRBV7-9 and TRBJ1-4, with 8 bases identical to TRBD1. From germline, CDR1 is SEHNR and CDR2 FQNEAQ (reference sequence). The CDR3 length is 13 residues. V trimming: 4 bases; J trimming: 8 bases; junction bases outside the gene matches: 3. CDR3 DNA: TGTGCCAGCAGCTATCAGGGGGCGGAAAAACTGTTTTTT. Its translation is CASSYQGAEKLFF. The full variable domain, completed using reference TRBV7-9 and TRBJ1-4, is DTGVSQNPRHKITKRGQNVTFRCDPISEHNRLYWYRQTLGQGPEFLTYFQNEAQLEKSRLLSDRFSAERPKGSFSTLEIQRTEQGDSAMYLCASSYQGAEKLFFGSGTQLSVL.

This clone occurred a few times. The J gene is TRBJ2-1, the V gene TRBV6-1; 8 bases map to TRBD2. Germline CDR1 reads MNHNS; CDR2 reads SASEGT. The CDR3 contains 14 residues. V gave up 6 bases and J gave up 3 bases; unmatched junction bases: 4. For the CDR3, the DNA is TGTGCCAGCAGGGCCGGGACTAGCTACAATGAGCAGTTCTTC. As protein: CASRAGTSYNEQFF.

The rearrangement links TRBV29-1 to TRBJ2-1; TRBD1 agrees at 9 bases. Trimming took 7 bases from V and 2 from J; bases not matched to a gene: 3. CDR3 length: 13 amino acids. CDR1 and CDR2 (germline): SQVTM, ANQGSEA. The CDR3 nucleotides are TGCAGCGCGGGACAGGGACCCTACAATGAGCAGTTCTTC. Translated: CSAGQGPYNEQFF.

The V and J genes are TRBV27 and TRBJ2-3; the match to TRBD2 covers 7 bases. This CDR3 region has 16 residues. The V gene's germline CDR1 is MNHEY and CDR2 SMNVEV (reference sequence). The ends lost 5 bases at V and 1 base at J; junction bases unmatched: 9. Written as DNA, the CDR3 is TGTGCCAGCAGTCCTTATAGCGGGTTCGGCACAGATACGCAGTATTTT. Residues: CASSPYSGFGTDTQYF.

V is TRBV7-3 and J is TRBJ2-2; TRBD1 is a possible D gene (8 bases). This CDR3 has 16 residues. CDR1 is SGHTA and CDR2 is FQGTGA in the germline V gene. Trimming removed 4 bases at V and 4 bases at J, with 16 bases between. This CDR3 reads CASSSSGTGRTGELFF. CDR3 DNA sequence: TGTGCCAGCAGCTCCAGCGGGACAGGACGCACCGGGGAGCTGTTTTTT.

This chain connects TRBV11-2 to TRBJ1-1; 8 nucleotides line up with TRBD1. This CDR3 is built from 12 residues. The J segment lost 4 bases and the V segment lost 9 bases, leaving 4 bases of the junction unmatched. The germline CDR1 and CDR2 sequences are SGHAT and FQNNGV. CDR3 bases: TGTGCCAGTGGACAGGGCACCACTGAAGCTTTCTTT. This sequence encodes CASGQGTTEAFF.

This clone was detected once. The chain joins TRBV27 to TRBJ2-7; tentative D call: TRBD2 (5 bases). There are 13 residues in the CDR3. Germline CDR1 and CDR2: MNHEY and SMNVEV (reference sequence). V was cut by 6 bases and J by 6 bases, with 15 bases left in between. CDR3 DNA: TGTGCCAGCAGATCAGGACTTTCTAGCGAGCAGTACTTC. Translating it yields CASRSGLSSEQYF.

V is TRBV30 and J is TRBJ2-5; 10 bases match TRBD2. CDR3 length: 15 residues. From germline, CDR1 is GTSNPN and CDR2 SVGIG (reference sequence). Losses at the gene ends were 1 base for V and 4 bases for J; bases not matched to a gene: 6. The CDR3 nucleotides read TGTGCCTGGAGTGGTAGCAGCGGGAGGGGAGAGACCCAGTACTTC. Translating gives CAWSGSSGRGETQYF.

J is TRBJ2-7 and V is TRBV7-9; D perhaps matches TRBD2 (6 bases). The ends were cut back, 5 bases at V and 3 bases at J, with 11 bases in the middle. This CDR3 comprises 13 residues. Per the germline V gene, CDR1 is SEHNR and CDR2 is FQNEAQ (reference sequence). CDR3 in DNA: TGTGCCAGCAGCGGGGGGTACGGCTACGAGCAGTACTTC. This sequence encodes CASSGGYGYEQYF. Variable domain in full (rest from reference TRBV7-9 and TRBJ2-7): DTGVSQNPRHKITKRGQNVTFRCDPISEHNRLYWYRQTLGQGPEFLTYFQNEAQLEKSRLLSDRFSAERPKGSFSTLEIQRTEQGDSAMYLCASSGGYGYEQYFGPGTRLTVT.